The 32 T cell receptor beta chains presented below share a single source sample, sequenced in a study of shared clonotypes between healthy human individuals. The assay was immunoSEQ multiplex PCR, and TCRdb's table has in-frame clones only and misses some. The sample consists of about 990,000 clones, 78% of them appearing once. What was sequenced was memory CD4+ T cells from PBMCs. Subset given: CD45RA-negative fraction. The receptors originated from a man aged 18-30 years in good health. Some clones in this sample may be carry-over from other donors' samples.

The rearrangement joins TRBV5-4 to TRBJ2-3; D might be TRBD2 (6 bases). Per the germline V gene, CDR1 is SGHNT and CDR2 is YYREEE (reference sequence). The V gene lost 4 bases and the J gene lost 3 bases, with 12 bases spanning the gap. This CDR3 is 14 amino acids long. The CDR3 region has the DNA TGTGCCAGCAGCCCTCCCGGACTAACAGATACGCAGTATTTT. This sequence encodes CASSPPGLTDTQYF.

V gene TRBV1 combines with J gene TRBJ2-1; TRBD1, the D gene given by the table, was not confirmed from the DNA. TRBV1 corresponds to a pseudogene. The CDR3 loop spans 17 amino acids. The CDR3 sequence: CTSSQEISDRVYNEQFF. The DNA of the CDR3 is TGCACCAGCAGCCAAGAAATTTCGGACAGGGTCTACAATGAGCAGTTCTTC.

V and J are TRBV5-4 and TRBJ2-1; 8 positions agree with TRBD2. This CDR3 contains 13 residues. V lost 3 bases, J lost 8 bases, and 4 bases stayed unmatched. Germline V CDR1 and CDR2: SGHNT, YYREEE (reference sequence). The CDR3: CASSSGTSYEQFF. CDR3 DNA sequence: TGTGCCAGCAGCTCAGGGACTAGTTATGAGCAGTTCTTC.

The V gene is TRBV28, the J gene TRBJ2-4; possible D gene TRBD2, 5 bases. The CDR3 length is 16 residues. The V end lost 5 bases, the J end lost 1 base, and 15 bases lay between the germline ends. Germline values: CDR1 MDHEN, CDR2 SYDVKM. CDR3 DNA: TGTGCCAGCAGTCCCCCGTTTTCGGGGGCCAAAAACATTCAGTACTTC. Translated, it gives CASSPPFSGAKNIQYF.

CDR3 sequence: CASSEEGSVRGTDTQYF. The CDR3, as DNA: TGTGCCAGCAGTGAAGAGGGTTCGGTGAGAGGCACAGATACGCAGTATTTT. The chain links TRBV2 to TRBJ2-3, with unresolved D. This CDR3 comprises 17 residues. V lost 1 base, J lost 1 base, and 15 bases lay in between. Germline V gene lookup returns CDR1 SNHLY and CDR2 FYNNEI.

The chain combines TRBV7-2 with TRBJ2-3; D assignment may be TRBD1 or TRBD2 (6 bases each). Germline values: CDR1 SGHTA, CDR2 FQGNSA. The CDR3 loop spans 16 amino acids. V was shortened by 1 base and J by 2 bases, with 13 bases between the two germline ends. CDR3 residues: CASSLVGGPNTDTQYF. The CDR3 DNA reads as TGTGCCAGCAGCTTAGTTGGGGGGCCAAACACAGATACGCAGTATTTT.

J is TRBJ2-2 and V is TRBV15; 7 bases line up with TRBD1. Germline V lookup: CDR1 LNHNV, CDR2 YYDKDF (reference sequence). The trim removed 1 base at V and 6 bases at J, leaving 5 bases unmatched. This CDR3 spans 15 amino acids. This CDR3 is CATSRVVQGAGELFF. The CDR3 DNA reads TGTGCCACCAGCAGAGTCGTCCAGGGGGCCGGGGAGCTGTTTTTT.

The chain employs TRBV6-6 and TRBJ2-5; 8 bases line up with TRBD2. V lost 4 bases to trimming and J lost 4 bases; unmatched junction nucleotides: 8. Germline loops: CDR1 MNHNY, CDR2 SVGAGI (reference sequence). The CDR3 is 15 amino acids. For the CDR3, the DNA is TGTGCCAGCAGTTTGGCGGGGGGTGTCGGAGAGACCCAGTACTTC. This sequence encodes CASSLAGGVGETQYF.

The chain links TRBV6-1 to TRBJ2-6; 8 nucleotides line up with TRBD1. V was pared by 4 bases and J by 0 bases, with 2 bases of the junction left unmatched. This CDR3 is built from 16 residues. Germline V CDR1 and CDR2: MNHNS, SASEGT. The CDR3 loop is CASSGDRRSGANVLTF. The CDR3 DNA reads TGTGCCAGCAGTGGGGACAGGCGCTCTGGGGCCAACGTCCTGACTTTC.

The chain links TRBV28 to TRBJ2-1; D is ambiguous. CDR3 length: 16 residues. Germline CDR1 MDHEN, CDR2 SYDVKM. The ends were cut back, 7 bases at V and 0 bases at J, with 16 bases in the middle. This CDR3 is CASNSRGSSSYNEQFF. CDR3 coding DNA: TGTGCCAGCAATTCGAGAGGCAGCTCCTCCTACAATGAGCAGTTCTTC.

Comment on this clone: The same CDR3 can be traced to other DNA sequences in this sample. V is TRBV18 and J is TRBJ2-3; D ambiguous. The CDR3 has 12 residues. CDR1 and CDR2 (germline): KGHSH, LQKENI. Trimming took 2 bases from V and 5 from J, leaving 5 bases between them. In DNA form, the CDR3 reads TGTGCCAGCTCACCAAGGGAAGATACGCAGTATTTT. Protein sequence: CASSPREDTQYF.

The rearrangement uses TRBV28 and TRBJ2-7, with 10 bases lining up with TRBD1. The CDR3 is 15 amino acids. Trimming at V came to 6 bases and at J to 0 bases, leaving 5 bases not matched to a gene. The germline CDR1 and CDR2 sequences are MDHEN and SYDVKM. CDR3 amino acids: CASRGQGSFSYEQYF. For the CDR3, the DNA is TGTGCCAGCAGGGGACAGGGGTCTTTCTCCTACGAGCAGTACTTC.

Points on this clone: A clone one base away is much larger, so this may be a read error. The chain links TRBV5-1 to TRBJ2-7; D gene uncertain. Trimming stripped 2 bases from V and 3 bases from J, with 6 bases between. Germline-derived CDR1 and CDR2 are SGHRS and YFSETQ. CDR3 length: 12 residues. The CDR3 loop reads CASSFDNYEQYF. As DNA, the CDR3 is TGCGCCAGCAGCTTCGACAACTACGAGCAGTACTTC.

The CDR3 spells CASSWRSWRERSEQYF. The CDR3 DNA reads TGTGCCAGCAGTTGGAGGAGCTGGCGGGAAAGGAGCGAGCAGTACTTC. V and J are TRBV5-6 and TRBJ2-7; TRBD2 is a possible D gene (6 bases). The V gene's germline CDR1 is SGHDT and CDR2 YYEEEE. The V end lost 5 bases, the J end lost 6 bases, and 24 bases lay between the germline ends. This CDR3 is 16 amino acids long.

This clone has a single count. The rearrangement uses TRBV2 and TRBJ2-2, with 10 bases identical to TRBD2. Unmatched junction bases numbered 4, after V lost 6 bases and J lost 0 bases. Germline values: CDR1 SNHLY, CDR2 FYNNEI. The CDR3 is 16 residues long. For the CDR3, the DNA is TGTGCCAGCAGGAGAGGACTAGCGGCGAACACCGGGGAGCTGTTTTTT. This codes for CASRRGLAANTGELFF.

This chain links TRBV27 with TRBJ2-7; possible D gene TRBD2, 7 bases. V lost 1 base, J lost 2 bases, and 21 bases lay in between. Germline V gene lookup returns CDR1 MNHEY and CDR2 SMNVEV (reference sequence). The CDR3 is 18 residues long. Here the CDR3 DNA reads TGTGCCAGCAGTTTATGGGGTGAGAAGGGGGGGACCCCCTACGAGCAGTACTTC. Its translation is CASSLWGEKGGTPYEQYF.

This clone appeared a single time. The CDR3 region has the DNA TGTGCCAGCAGTTCCGGACAGGGGTGGAGCGAGCAGTACTTC. Translation gives CASSSGQGWSEQYF. The chain has TRBV28 and TRBJ2-7, with 9 bases fitting TRBD1. The CDR3 runs to 14 residues. Trimming removed 4 bases from V and 6 bases from J; junction bases left unmatched: 7. Germline CDR1 is MDHEN and CDR2 is SYDVKM.

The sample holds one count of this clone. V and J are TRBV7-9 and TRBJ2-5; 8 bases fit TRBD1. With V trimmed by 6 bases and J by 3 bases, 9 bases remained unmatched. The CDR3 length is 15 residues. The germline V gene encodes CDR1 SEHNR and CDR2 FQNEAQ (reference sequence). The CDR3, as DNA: TGTGCCAGCAGGACCGGGACAGGATTGAAAGAGACCCAGTACTTC. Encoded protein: CASRTGTGLKETQYF.

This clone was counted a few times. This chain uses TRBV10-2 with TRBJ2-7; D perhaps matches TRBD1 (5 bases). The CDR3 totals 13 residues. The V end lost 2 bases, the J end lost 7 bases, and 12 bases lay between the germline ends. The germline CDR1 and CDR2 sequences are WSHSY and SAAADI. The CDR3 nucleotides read TGCGCCAGCAGTGAGCTCAGGGTGTTGGAGCAGTACTTC. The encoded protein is CASSELRVLEQYF.

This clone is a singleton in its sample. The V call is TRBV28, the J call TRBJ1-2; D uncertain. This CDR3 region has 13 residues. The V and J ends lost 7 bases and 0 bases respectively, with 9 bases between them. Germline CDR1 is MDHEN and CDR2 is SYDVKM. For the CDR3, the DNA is TGTGCCAGCAATCACGGGTCTAACTATGGCTACACCTTC. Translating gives CASNHGSNYGYTF.

This CDR3 reads CASSLSGTKPEKLFF. In nucleotides, the CDR3 is TGTGCCAGCAGCCTCTCCGGGACGAAGCCTGAAAAACTGTTTTTT. The genes are TRBV4-2 and TRBJ1-4, with D possibly matching TRBD1 (5 bases). Deletions cut 4 bases from V and 7 bases from J, with 16 bases between. The CDR3 runs 15 residues. CDR1 and CDR2 (germline): LGHNA, YNFKEQ.

CDR3 coding DNA: TGTGCCAGCAGTTCTAGCGGACCTAGGGGCATTCAGTACTTC. It yields the protein CASSSSGPRGIQYF. The rearrangement links TRBV6-5 to TRBJ2-4; 7 nucleotides align to TRBD2. CDR3 size: 14 residues. Germline assignment: CDR1 MNHEY and CDR2 SVGAGI. Germline trimming cut 4 bases from V and 9 bases from J; bases unmatched to any gene: 9.

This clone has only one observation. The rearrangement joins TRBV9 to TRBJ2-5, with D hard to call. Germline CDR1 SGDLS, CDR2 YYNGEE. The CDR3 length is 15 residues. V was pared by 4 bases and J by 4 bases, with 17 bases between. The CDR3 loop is CASSSGPDSTETQYF. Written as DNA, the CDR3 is TGTGCCAGCAGCTCCGGACCCGACTCGACAGAGACCCAGTACTTC.

For the CDR3, the DNA is TGTGCCACCAGCAGTATGGCAGGGGCTGGAGAGACCCAGTACTTC. The encoded protein is CATSSMAGAGETQYF. The chain couples TRBV15 to TRBJ2-5; tentatively, D is TRBD1 (6 bases). The V end was cut by 3 bases, the J end by 4 bases, with 15 bases between. CDR3 length equals 15 residues. Germline V gene lookup returns CDR1 LNHNV and CDR2 YYDKDF (reference sequence).

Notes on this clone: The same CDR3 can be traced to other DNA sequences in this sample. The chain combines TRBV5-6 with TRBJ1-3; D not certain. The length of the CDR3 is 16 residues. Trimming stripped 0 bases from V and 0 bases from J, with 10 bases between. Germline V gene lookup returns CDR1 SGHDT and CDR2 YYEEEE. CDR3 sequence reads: CASSLGPTNSGNTIYF. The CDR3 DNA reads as TGTGCCAGCAGCTTGGGACCAACAAACTCTGGAAACACCATATATTTT.

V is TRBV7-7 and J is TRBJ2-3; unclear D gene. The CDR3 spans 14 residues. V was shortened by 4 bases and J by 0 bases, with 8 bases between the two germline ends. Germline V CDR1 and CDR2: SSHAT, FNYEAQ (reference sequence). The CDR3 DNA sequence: TGTGCCAGCAGCTCAACGACTAGCACAGATACGCAGTATTTT. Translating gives CASSSTTSTDTQYF.

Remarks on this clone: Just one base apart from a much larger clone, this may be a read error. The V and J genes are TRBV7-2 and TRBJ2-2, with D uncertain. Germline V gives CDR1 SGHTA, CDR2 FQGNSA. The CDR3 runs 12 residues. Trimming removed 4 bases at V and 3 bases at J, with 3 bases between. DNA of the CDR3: TGTGCCAGCAGCTCGGACACCGGGGAGCTGTTTTTT. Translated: CASSSDTGELFF.

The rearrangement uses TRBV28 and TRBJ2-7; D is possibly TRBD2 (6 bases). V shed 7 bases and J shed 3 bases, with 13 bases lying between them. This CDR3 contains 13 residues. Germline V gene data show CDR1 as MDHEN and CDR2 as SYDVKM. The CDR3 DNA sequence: TGTGCCAGCAACGGGGGTTTCTTCTACGAGCAGTACTTC. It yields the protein CASNGGFFYEQYF.

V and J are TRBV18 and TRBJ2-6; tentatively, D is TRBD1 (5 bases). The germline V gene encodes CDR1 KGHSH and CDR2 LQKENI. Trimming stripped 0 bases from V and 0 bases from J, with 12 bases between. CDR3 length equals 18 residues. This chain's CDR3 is CASSPPGRATSGANVLTF. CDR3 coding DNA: TGTGCCAGCTCACCACCAGGCAGGGCGACCTCTGGGGCCAACGTCCTGACTTTC. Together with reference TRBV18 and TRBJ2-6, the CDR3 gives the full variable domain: NAGVMQNPRHLVRRRGQEARLRCSPMKGHSHVYWYRQLPEEGLKFMVYLQKENIIDESGMPKERFSAEFPKEGPSILRIQQVVRGDSAAYFCASSPPGRATSGANVLTFGAGSRLTVL.

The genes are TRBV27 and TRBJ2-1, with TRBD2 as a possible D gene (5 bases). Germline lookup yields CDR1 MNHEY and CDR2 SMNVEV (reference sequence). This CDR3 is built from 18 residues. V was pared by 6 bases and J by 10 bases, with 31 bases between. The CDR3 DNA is TGTGCCAGCAGCAGACCCGCCCCCAGCGGCCGCGTAAGGCGGGAGCAGTTCTTC. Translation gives CASSRPAPSGRVRREQFF.

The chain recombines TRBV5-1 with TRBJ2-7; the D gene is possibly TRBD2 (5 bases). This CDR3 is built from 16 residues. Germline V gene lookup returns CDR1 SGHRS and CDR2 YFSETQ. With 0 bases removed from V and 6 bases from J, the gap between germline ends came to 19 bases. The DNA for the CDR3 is TGCGCCAGCAGCTTGGGGGCGGGCCGAATTGGCGTCGAGCAGTACTTC. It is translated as CASSLGAGRIGVEQYF.

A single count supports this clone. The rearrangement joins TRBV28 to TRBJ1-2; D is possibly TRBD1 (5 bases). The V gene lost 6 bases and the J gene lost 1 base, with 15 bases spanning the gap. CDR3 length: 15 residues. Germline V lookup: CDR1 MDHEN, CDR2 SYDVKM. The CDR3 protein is CASSSYTGVNYGYTF. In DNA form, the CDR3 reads TGTGCCAGCAGCTCCTATACAGGCGTTAACTATGGCTACACCTTC.